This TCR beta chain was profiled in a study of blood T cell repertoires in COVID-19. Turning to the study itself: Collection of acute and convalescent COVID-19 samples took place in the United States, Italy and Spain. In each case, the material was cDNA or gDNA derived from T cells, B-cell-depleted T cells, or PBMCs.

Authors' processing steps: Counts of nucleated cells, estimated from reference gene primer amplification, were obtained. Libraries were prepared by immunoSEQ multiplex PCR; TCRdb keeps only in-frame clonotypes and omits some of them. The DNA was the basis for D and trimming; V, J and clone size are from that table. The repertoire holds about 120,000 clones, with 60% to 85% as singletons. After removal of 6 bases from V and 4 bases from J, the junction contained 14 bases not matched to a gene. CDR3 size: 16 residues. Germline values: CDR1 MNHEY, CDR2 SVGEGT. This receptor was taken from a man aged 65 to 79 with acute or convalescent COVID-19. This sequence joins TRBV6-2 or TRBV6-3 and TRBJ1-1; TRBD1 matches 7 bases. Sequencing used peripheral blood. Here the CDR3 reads CASSLRGTATGTEAFF. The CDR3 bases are TGTGCCAGCAGCCTACGGGGGACAGCCACGGGCACTGAAGCTTTCTTT.